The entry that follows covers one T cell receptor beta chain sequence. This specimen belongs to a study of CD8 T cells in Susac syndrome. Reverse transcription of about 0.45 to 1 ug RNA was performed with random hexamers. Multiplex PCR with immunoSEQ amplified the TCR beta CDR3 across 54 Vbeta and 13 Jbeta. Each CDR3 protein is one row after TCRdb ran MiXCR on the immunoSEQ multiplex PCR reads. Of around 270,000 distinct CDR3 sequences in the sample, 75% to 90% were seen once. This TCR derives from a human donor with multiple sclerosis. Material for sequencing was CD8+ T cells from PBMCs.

In nucleotides, the CDR3 is TGTGCCAGCAGCTTATGGACTAGCGGGATGGAGACGCAGTATTTT. The encoded protein is CASSLWTSGMETQYF. The J gene is TRBJ2-3, the V gene TRBV13, with 12 bases matching TRBD2. J was trimmed by 9 bases and V by 2 bases; bases with no gene match: 6. Per the germline V gene, CDR1 is PRHDT and CDR2 is FYEKMQ (reference sequence). This CDR3 contains 15 residues. Full variable domain (rest looked up from reference TRBV13 and TRBJ2-3): AAGVIQSPRHLIKEKRETATLKCYPIPRHDTVYWYQQGPGQDPQFLISFYEKMQSDKGSIPDRFSAQQFSDYHSELNMSSLELGDSALYFCASSLWTSGMETQYFGPGTRLTVL.